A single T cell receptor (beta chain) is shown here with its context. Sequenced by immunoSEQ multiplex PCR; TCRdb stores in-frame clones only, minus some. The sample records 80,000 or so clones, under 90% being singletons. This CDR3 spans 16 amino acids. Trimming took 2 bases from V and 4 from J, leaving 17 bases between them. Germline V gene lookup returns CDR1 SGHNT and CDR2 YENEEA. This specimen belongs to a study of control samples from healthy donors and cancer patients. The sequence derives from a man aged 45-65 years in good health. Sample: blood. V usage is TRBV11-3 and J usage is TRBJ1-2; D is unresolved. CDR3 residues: CASSLYGAGASYGYTF. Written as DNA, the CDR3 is TGTGCCAGCAGCTTATATGGTGCAGGAGCCAGCTATGGCTACACCTTC.